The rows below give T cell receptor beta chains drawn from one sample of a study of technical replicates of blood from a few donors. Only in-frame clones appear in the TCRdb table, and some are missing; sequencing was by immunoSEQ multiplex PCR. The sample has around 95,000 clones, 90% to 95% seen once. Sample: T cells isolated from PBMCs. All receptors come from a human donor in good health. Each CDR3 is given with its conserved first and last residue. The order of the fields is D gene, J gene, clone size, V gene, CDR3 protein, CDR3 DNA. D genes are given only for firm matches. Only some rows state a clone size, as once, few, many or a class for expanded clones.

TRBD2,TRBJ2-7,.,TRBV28,CASSLRTSGSVDEQYF,TGTGCCAGCAGTTTACGCACTAGCGGGAGTGTCGACGAGCAGTACTTC
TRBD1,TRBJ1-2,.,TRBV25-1,CASRGTGLNYGYTF,TGTGCCAGCAGGGGGACAGGCTTAAACTATGGCTACACCTTC
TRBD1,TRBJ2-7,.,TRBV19,CASSLQGTSYEQYF,TGTGCCAGTAGCTTACAGGGGACCTCCTACGAGCAGTACTTC
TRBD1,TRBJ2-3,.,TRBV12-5,CASGSGTGINTDTQYF,TGTGCTAGTGGTTCAGGGACAGGGATCAACACAGATACGCAGTATTTT
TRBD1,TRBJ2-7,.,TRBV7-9,CASSLGTRDRGPYEQYF,TGTGCCAGCAGCTTAGGAACCCGGGACAGGGGTCCCTACGAGCAGTACTTC
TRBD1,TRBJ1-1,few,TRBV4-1,CASSEGAGANTEAFF,TGCGCCAGCAGCGAGGGGGCAGGCGCGAACACTGAAGCTTTCTTT
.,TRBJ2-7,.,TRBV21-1,CASSKNYAGGRTYEQYF,TGTGCCAGCAGCAAAAATTATGCAGGGGGCCGTACCTACGAGCAGTACTTC
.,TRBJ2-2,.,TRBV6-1,CASTLGPFTGELFF,TGTGCCAGCACCCTAGGTCCGTTCACCGGGGAGCTGTTTTTT
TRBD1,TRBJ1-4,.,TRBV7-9,CASSSLKQGKTNEKLFF,TGTGCCAGCAGCTCCCTCAAACAGGGGAAAACTAATGAAAAACTGTTTTTT
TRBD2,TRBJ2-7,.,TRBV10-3,CAISSLAGNYEQYF,TGTGCCATCAGCAGCCTAGCGGGAAACTACGAGCAGTACTTC
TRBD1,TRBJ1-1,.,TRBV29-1,CSALGDRVLEAFF,TGCAGCGCTCTAGGGGACAGAGTGCTTGAAGCTTTCTTT
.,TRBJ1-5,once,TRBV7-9,CASSLGGGTNQPQHF,TGTGCCAGCAGCTTGGGTGGGGGGACTAATCAGCCCCAGCATTTT
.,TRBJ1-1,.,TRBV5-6,CASSLGAWYTEAFF,TGTGCCAGCAGCTTGGGGGCTTGGTACACTGAAGCTTTCTTT
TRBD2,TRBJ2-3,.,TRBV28,CASSLGSGISTDTQYF,TGTGCCAGCAGTTTAGGTAGCGGGATAAGCACAGATACGCAGTATTTT
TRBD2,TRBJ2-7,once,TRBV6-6,CASSPTTRTSSYEQYF,TGTGCCAGCAGTCCGACGACTAGGACTAGCTCCTACGAGCAGTACTTC
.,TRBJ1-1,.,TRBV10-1,CASSESSWEPTEAFF,TGCGCCAGCAGTGAGTCCTCGTGGGAGCCCACTGAAGCTTTCTTT
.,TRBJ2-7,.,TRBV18,CASSRQDSYEQYF,TGTGCCAGCTCACGCCAGGACTCCTACGAGCAGTACTTC
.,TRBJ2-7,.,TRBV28,CASSLTGYEQYF,TGTGCCAGCAGTTTAACCGGGTACGAGCAGTACTTC
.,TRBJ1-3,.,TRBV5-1,CASSLGTVSSGNTIYF,TGCGCCAGCAGCTTGGGAACCGTTAGCTCTGGAAACACCATATATTTT
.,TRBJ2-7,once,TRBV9,CASSDSQGYEQYF,TGTGCCAGCAGCGATAGCCAGGGGTACGAGCAGTACTTC
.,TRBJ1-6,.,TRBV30,CAWSSGGSFYNSPLHF,TGTGCCTGGAGTAGTGGGGGGTCCTTCTATAATTCACCCCTCCACTTT
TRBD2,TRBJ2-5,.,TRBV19,CASILNSGQETQYF,TGTGCCAGTATTCTGAATAGCGGGCAGGAGACCCAGTACTTC
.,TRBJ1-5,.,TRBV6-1,CASSGGYSNQPQHF,TGTGCCAGCAGCGGGGGGTATAGCAATCAGCCCCAGCATTTT
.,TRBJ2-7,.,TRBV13,CASSFSSNGRIGAEQYF,TGTGCCAGCAGCTTCTCCTCTAATGGTCGGATTGGAGCCGAGCAGTACTTC
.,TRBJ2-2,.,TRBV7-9,CASSLIGAGELFF,TGTGCCAGCAGCTTAATTGGAGCCGGGGAGCTGTTTTTT
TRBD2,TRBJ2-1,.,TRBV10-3,CAISETSGGNEQFF,TGTGCCATCAGTGAGACTAGCGGGGGGAATGAGCAGTTCTTC
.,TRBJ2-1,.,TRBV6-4,CASRTSSDSHNEQFF,TGTGCCAGCAGAACCTCCTCGGACAGCCACAATGAGCAGTTCTTC
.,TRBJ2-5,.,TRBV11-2,CASSSHAEETQYF,TGTGCCAGCAGCTCACATGCGGAAGAGACCCAGTACTTC
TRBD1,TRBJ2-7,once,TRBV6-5,CASSPLWTGSYEQYF,TGTGCCAGCAGTCCTCTGTGGACAGGCTCCTACGAGCAGTACTTC
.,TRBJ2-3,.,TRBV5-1,CASSRVRASTDTQYF,TGCGCCAGCAGCCGCGTGAGAGCGAGCACAGATACGCAGTATTTT
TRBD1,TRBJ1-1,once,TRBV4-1,CASSQVKPGQGVEAFF,TGCGCCAGCAGCCAAGTCAAGCCGGGACAGGGCGTTGAAGCTTTCTTT
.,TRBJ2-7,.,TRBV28,CASSLHPKPYEQYF,TGTGCCAGCAGTTTACACCCCAAGCCCTACGAGCAGTACTTC
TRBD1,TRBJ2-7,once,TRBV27,CASTLTEGAEQYF,TGTGCCAGCACCCTGACTGAGGGGGCCGAGCAGTACTTC
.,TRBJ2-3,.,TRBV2,CASSDQARPSTDTQYF,TGTGCCAGCAGTGATCAGGCCAGACCTAGCACAGATACGCAGTATTTT
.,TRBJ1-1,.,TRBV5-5,CASSVIDRSGEAFF,TGTGCCAGCAGCGTAATTGACAGATCGGGTGAGGCTTTCTTT
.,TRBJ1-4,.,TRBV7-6,CASSLAPRGSREKLFF,TGTGCCAGCAGCTTAGCCCCGAGGGGGAGTCGTGAAAAACTGTTTTTT
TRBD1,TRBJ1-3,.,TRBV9,CASSTRLQGAGNTIYF,TGTGCCAGCAGCACTCGGTTACAGGGGGCTGGAAACACCATATATTTT
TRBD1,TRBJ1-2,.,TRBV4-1,CASSQLAGGAFLDGYTF,TGCGCCAGCAGCCAACTGGCAGGGGGCGCGTTTTTGGATGGCTACACCTTC
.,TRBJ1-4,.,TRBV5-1,CASSLEVHGATNEKLFF,TGCGCCAGCAGCTTGGAAGTTCACGGGGCAACTAATGAAAAACTGTTTTTT
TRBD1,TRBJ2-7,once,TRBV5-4,CASSHPGTGVYEQYF,TGTGCCAGCAGCCATCCCGGGACAGGAGTTTACGAGCAGTACTTC
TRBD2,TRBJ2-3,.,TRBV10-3,CAITASGRINTSTDTQYF,TGTGCCATCACGGCTAGCGGACGAATCAACACTAGCACAGATACGCAGTATTTT
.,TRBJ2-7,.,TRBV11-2,CASSLAPRTYEQYF,TGTGCCAGCAGTCTAGCCCCAAGGACCTACGAGCAGTACTTC
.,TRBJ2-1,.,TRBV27,CASSLYNQEQFF,TGTGCCAGCAGTTTATACAATCAGGAGCAGTTCTTC
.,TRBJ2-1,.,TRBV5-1,CASSGPYNEQFF,TGCGCCAGCAGTGGCCCCTACAATGAGCAGTTCTTC
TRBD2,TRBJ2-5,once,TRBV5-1,CASSLGAAGGQETQYF,TGCGCCAGCAGCTTGGGGGCGGCGGGAGGGCAAGAGACCCAGTACTTC
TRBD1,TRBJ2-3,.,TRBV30,CAWSVGRGLDTQYF,TGTGCCTGGAGTGTAGGCAGGGGGCTAGATACGCAGTATTTT
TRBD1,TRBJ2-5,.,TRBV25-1,CASSEFVSRDSQETQYF,TGTGCCAGCAGTGAATTTGTATCTCGGGACAGCCAAGAGACCCAGTACTTC
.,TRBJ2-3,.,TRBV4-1,CASSPTGILPKSTDTQYF,TGCGCCAGCAGCCCCACAGGGATTTTACCGAAGAGCACAGATACGCAGTATTTT
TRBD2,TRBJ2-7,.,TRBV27,CASSRGTSGSGSYEQYF,TGTGCCAGCAGTCGCGGGACTAGCGGGAGTGGGTCCTACGAGCAGTACTTC